This TCR beta chain is from a study of T cell changes during pregnancy in multiple sclerosis (dated by TCRdb to between 2018 and 2021). Background on the whole study: Changes in the T cell repertoire over the course of pregnancy were examined in this study in women with multiple sclerosis.

Receptor libraries were prepared by the immunoSEQ multiplex PCR assay. TCRdb stores this immuneACCESS table with in-frame sequences only. Part of the clones is absent; in the studies checked, under half of the shortfall reflects unresolved V genes, and no reason is known for the rest. The sample records 20,000 to 25,000 clones, around 85% of which are singletons. The top ten hold 7.5% to 8% of the sample. V is cut by 7 bases and J by 2 bases, and the space between the germline ends is 11 bases. CDR1 and CDR2 were assigned from the germline V gene as SQVTM and ANQGSEA. Reading from cysteine to phenylalanine, the CDR3 counts 12 amino acids. Just CDR3 DNA is preserved here, 36 bases in frame from base 1. A note on this clone: Its antigen remains unidentified. No base-level quality is on record; no much larger clone is a single base apart.

The receptor was derived from a female donor with multiple sclerosis, enrolled in a pregnancy study. The chain joins TRBV29-1 to TRBJ1-1, with the D gene call left open. The starting material was CD8+ T cells from peripheral blood mononuclear cells, obtained before pregnancy. The DNA sequence is TGCAGCGCTATACGGGTCAACACTGAAGCTTTCTTT. It translates as CSAIRVNTEAFF. Outside the CDR3, residues come from the reference TRBV29-1 and TRBJ1-1 proteins, so the full variable domain is: SAVISQKPSRDICQRGTSLTIQCQVDSQVTMMFWYRQQPGQSLTLIATANQGSEATYESGFVIDKFPISRPNLTFSTLTVSNMSPEDSSIYLCSAIRVNTEAFFGQGTRLTVV.